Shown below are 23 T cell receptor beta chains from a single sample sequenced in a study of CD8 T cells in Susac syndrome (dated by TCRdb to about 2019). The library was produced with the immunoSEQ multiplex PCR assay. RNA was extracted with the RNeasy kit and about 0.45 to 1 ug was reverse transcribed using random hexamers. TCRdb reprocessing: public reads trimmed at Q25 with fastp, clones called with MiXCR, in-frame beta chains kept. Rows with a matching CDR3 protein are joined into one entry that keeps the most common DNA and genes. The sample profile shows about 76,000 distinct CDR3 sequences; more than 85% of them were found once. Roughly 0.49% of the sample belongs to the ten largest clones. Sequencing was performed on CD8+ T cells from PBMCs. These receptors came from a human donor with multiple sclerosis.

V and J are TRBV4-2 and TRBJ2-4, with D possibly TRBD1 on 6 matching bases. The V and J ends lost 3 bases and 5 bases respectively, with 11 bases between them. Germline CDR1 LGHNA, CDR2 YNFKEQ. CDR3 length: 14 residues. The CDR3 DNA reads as TGTGCCAGCAGCCAGGGGGACACTGAAAACATTCAGTACTTC. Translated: CASSQGDTENIQYF.

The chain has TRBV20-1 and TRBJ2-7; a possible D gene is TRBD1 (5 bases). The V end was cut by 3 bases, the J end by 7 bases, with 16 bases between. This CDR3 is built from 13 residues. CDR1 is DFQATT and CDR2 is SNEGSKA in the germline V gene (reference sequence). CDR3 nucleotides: TGCAGTGCTAGTTTGGGCAGGGCTCAAGAGCAGTACTTC. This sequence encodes CSASLGRAQEQYF.

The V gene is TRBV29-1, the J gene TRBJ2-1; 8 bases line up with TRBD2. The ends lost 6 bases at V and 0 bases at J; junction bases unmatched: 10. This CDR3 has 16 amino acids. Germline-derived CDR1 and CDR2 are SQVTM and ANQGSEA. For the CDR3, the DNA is TGCAGCGTATTAATGTCGGGGGGGCGCTCCTACAATGAGCAGTTCTTC. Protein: CSVLMSGGRSYNEQFF.

This chain's CDR3 is CASILGRGGNEQYF. The CDR3 bases are TGTGCCAGCATTCTTGGGCGGGGGGGCAACGAGCAGTACTTC. This chain uses TRBV6-6 with TRBJ2-7, with TRBD2 identical over 9 bases. The germline V gene encodes CDR1 MNHNY and CDR2 SVGAGI (reference sequence). This CDR3 has 14 residues. With V trimmed by 7 bases and J by 5 bases, 9 bases remained unmatched.

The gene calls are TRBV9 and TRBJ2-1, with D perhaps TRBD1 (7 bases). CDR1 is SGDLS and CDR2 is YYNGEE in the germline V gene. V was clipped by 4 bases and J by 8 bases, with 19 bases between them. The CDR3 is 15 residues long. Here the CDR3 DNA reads TGTGCCAGCAGCCCCCGGGACCGCAGGGGGGATGAGCAGTTCTTC. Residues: CASSPRDRRGDEQFF. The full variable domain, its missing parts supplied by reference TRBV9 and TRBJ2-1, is DSGVTQTPKHLITATGQRVTLRCSPRSGDLSVYWYQQSLDQGLQFLIQYYNGEERAKGNILERFSAQQFPDLHSELNLSSLELGDSALYFCASSPRDRRGDEQFFGPGTRLTVL.

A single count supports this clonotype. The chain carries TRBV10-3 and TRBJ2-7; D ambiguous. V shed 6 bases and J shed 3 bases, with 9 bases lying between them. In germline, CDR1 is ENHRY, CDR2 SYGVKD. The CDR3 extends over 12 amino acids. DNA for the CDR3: TGTGCCATCAGGGATCCTCGCTACGAGCAGTACTTC. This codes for CAIRDPRYEQYF.

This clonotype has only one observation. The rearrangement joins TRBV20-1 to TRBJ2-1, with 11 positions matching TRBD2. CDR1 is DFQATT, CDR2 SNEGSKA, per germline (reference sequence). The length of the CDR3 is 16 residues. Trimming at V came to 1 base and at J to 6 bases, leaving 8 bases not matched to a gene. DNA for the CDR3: TGCAGTGCTAGAGGGCTAGCGGGAGGATTCCCCAATGAGCAGTTCTTC. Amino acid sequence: CSARGLAGGFPNEQFF.

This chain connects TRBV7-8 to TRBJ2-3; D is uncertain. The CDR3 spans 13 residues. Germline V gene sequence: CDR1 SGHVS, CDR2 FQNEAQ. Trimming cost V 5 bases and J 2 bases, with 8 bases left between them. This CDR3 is CASSRLNTDTQYF. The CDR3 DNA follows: TGTGCCAGCAGCAGGTTAAACACAGATACGCAGTATTTT.

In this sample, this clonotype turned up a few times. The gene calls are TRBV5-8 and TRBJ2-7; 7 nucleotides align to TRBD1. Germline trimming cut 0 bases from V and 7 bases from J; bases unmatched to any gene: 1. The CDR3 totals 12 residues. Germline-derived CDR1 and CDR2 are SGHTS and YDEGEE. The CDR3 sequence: CASSLGQGEQYF. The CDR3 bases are TGTGCCAGCAGCTTGGGACAGGGTGAGCAGTACTTC. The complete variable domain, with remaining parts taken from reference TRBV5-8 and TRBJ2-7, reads EAGVTQSPTHLIKTRGQQATLRCSPISGHTSVYWYQQALGLGLQFLLWYDEGEERNRGNFPPRFSGRQFPNYSSELNVNALELEDSALYLCASSLGQGEQYFGPGTRLTVT.

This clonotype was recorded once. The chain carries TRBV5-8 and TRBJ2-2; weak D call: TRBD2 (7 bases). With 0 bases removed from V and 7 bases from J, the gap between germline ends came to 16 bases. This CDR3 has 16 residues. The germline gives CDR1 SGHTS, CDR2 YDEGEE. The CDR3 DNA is TGTGCCAGCAGCTTGGAAAGAGGGGGGGCCGGCGGGGAGCTGTTTTTT. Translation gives CASSLERGGAGGELFF.

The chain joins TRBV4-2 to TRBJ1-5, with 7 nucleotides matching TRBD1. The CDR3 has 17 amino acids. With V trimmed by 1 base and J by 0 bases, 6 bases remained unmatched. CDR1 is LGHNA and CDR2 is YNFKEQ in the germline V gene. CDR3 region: CASSQGAGGDSNQPQHF. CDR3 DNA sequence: TGTGCCAGCAGCCAAGGAGCAGGGGGGGATAGCAATCAGCCCCAGCATTTT.

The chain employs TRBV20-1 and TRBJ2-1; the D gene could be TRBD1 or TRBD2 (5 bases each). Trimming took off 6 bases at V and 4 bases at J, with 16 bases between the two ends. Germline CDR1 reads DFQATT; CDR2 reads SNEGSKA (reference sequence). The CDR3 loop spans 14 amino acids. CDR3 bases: TGCAGTGCCACTGGAGGACACCGATACAATGAGCAGTTCTTC. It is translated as CSATGGHRYNEQFF.

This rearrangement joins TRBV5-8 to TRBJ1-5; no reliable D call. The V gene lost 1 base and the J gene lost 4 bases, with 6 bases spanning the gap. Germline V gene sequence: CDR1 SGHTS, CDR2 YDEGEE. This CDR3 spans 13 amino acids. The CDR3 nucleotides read TGTGCCAGCAGCTTGTCAGTGAATCAGCCCCAGCATTTT. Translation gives CASSLSVNQPQHF.

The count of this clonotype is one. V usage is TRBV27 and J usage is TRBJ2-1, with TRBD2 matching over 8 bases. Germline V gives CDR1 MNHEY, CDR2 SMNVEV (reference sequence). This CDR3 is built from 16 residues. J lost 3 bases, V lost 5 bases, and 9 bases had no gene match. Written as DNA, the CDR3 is TGTGCCAGCAGTCTCCGAGCGGGGGCCTTCTACAATGAGCAGTTCTTC. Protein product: CASSLRAGAFYNEQFF.

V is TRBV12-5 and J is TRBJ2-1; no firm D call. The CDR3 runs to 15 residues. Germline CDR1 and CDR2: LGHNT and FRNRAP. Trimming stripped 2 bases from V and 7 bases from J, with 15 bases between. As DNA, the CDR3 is TGTGCTAGTGGTTTGATTTGGTTAGTGAGAAATGAGCAGTTCTTC. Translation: CASGLIWLVRNEQFF.

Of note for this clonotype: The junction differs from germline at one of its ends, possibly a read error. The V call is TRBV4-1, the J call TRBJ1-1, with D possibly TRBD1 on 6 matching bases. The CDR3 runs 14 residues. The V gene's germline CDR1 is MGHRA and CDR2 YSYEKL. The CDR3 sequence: CASSQEGAGTEVFF. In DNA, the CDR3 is TGCGCCAGCAGCCAAGAGGGGGCCGGGACTGAAGTTTTCTTT.

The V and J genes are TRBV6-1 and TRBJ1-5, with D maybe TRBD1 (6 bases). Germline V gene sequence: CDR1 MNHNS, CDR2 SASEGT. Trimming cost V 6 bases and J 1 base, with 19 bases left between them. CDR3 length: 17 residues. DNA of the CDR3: TGTGCCAGCAGCCGAGCTAGGGGGGCTGCGAGCAATCAGCCCCAGCATTTT. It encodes CASSRARGAASNQPQHF.

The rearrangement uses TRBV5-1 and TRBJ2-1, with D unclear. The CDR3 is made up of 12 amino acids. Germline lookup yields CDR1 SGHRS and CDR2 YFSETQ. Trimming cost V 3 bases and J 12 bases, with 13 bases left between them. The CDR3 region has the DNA TGCGCCAGCAGCTCCGGACCAGGAGCGCAGTTCTTC. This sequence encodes CASSSGPGAQFF.

The CDR3 is CASSLRGRAIDEQFF. In DNA form, the CDR3 reads TGTGCCAGCAGTTTAAGAGGGAGGGCCATAGATGAGCAGTTCTTC. The rearrangement joins TRBV28 to TRBJ2-1, with 7 bases matching TRBD2. This CDR3 comprises 15 residues. V shed 2 bases and J 8 bases; nucleotides not matched to a gene: 9. The germline gives CDR1 MDHEN, CDR2 SYDVKM. The full variable domain, its missing parts supplied by reference TRBV28 and TRBJ2-1, is DVKVTQSSRYLVKRTGEKVFLECVQDMDHENMFWYRQDPGLGLRLIYFSYDVKMKEKGDIPEGYSVSREKKERFSLILESASTNQTSMYLCASSLRGRAIDEQFFGPGTRLTVL.

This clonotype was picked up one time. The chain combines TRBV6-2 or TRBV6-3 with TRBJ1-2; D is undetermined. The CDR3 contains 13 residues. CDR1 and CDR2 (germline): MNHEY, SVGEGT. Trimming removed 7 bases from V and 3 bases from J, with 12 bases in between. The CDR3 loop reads CASNLGLHYGYTF. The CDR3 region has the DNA TGTGCCAGCAACCTTGGACTGCACTATGGCTACACCTTC.

CDR3: CASSSPDSVYGYTF. CDR3 bases: TGTGCCAGTAGTAGCCCGGACAGTGTCTATGGCTACACCTTC. V and J are TRBV19 and TRBJ1-2, with TRBD1 as a possible D gene (6 bases). V was clipped by 4 bases and J by 4 bases, with 13 bases between them. Per germline, CDR1 LNHDA and CDR2 SQIVND (reference sequence). This CDR3 is 14 amino acids long.

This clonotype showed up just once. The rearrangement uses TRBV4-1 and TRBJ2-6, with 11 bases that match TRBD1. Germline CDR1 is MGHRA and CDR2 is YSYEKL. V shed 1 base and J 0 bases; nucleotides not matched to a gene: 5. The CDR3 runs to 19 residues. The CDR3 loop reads CASSQVRTGGDSGANVLTF. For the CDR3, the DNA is TGCGCCAGCAGCCAAGTCCGGACAGGGGGCGACTCTGGGGCCAACGTCCTGACTTTC.

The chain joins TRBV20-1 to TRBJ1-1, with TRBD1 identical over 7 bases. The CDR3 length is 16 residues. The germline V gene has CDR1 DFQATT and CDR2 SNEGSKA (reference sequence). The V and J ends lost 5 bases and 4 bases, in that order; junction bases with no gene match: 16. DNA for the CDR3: TGCAGTGCTCGTTTAGGGGGCGTAGGTCGAGGCACTGAAGCTTTCTTT. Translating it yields CSARLGGVGRGTEAFF.